The 17 T cell receptor beta chains below all came from one sample that was sequenced in a study of CD8 T cells in Susac syndrome. The authors reverse transcribed about 0.5 to 1 ug RNA with random hexamers. TCRdb re-called the immunoSEQ multiplex PCR reads with MiXCR, one entry per CDR3 protein. The sample lists around 200,000 distinct CDR3 sequences, around 93% occurring once. Sequenced input: CD4+ T cells from PBMCs. The receptors shown here come from a human donor with multiple sclerosis.

V gene TRBV5-1 combines with J gene TRBJ2-5; 9 nucleotides align to TRBD2. The V gene's germline CDR1 is SGHRS and CDR2 YFSETQ. Unmatched junction bases numbered 22, after V lost 4 bases and J lost 9 bases. CDR3 length: 18 residues. CDR3 DNA sequence: TGCGCCAGCAGCCCTGGGGGGCTAGCGGGGACCAAGAGTGGGGCCCAGTACTTC. Translating it yields CASSPGGLAGTKSGAQYF. Drawing the rest from reference TRBV5-1 and TRBJ2-5, the complete variable domain is KAGVTQTPRYLIKTRGQQVTLSCSPISGHRSVSWYQQTPGQGLQFLFEYFSETQRNKGNFPGRFSGRQFSNSRSEMNVSTLELGDSALYLCASSPGGLAGTKSGAQYFGPGTRLLVL.

The J gene is TRBJ1-6, the V gene TRBV20-1; D gene ambiguous. V was trimmed by 1 base and J by 5 bases, leaving 9 bases between them. The germline gives CDR1 DFQATT, CDR2 SNEGSKA (reference sequence). CDR3 length equals 14 residues. The CDR3, as DNA: TGCAGTGCTAGAGGAGGGTATCATAATTCACCCCTCCACTTT. Translating gives CSARGGYHNSPLHF.

The chain uses TRBV12-3 or TRBV12-4 and TRBJ2-1; 10 bases agree with TRBD2. Trimming removed 7 bases from V and 9 bases from J; junction bases left unmatched: 12. CDR3 length equals 15 residues. CDR3 residues: CASTLAGGPPSEQFF. The CDR3 DNA follows: TGTGCCAGCACCTTAGCGGGGGGCCCGCCCAGTGAGCAGTTCTTC.

The chain combines TRBV20-1 with TRBJ2-3; 7 bases line up with TRBD2. Trimming took 3 bases from V and 0 from J; bases not matched to a gene: 6. Germline V CDR1 and CDR2: DFQATT, SNEGSKA (reference sequence). The CDR3 is 15 residues long. The CDR3 sequence: CSASAGDLSTDTQYF. DNA for the CDR3: TGCAGTGCTAGCGCGGGGGACCTAAGCACAGATACGCAGTATTTT.

The gene calls are TRBV30 and TRBJ1-1; D unclear. CDR3 length equals 13 residues. V shed 5 bases and J shed 0 bases, with 10 bases lying between them. Per the germline V gene, CDR1 is GTSNPN and CDR2 is SVGIG (reference sequence). The CDR3 DNA reads TGTGCCTGGCAGTCGTCAATGAACACTGAAGCTTTCTTT. Translating gives CAWQSSMNTEAFF.

The V call is TRBV11-3, the J call TRBJ2-2; the match to TRBD1 covers 8 bases. The CDR3 has 15 residues. Per germline, CDR1 SGHNT and CDR2 YENEEA. After removal of 5 bases from V and 5 bases from J, the junction contained 7 bases not matched to a gene. The CDR3 region is CASSPRGRVTGELFF. DNA of the CDR3: TGTGCCAGCAGCCCCAGGGGGCGTGTAACCGGGGAGCTGTTTTTT.

The rearrangement joins TRBV12-3 or TRBV12-4 to TRBJ2-2; D unclear. V was clipped by 6 bases and J by 1 base, with 9 bases between them. The length of the CDR3 is 14 residues. In nucleotides, the CDR3 is TGTGCCAGCAGGCTCGATGAGAACACCGGGGAGCTGTTTTTT. Translation gives CASRLDENTGELFF.

This rearrangement joins TRBV12-3 or TRBV12-4 to TRBJ1-5; D gene ambiguous. There are 12 residues in the CDR3. The ends were cut back, 6 bases at V and 8 bases at J, with 11 bases in the middle. The DNA for the CDR3 is TGTGCCAGCAGCACCTCTGGCAAGCCCCAGCATTTT. This sequence encodes CASSTSGKPQHF.

This clonotype was observed a single time. The chain employs TRBV30 and TRBJ1-2; TRBD1 is a possible D gene (5 bases). Germline CDR1 reads GTSNPN; CDR2 reads SVGIG (reference sequence). The length of the CDR3 is 13 residues. V lost 4 bases to trimming and J lost 4 bases, with 13 bases between them. In DNA, the CDR3 is TGTGCCTGGACGGGGACGGGGATCTATGGCTACACCTTC. Translation: CAWTGTGIYGYTF. The full variable domain, in which reference TRBV30 and TRBJ1-2 provide the parts outside the CDR3, is SQTIHQWPATLVQPVGSPLSLECTVEGTSNPNLYWYRQAAGRGLQLLFYSVGIGQISSEVPQNLSASRPQDRQFILSSKKLLLSDSGFYLCAWTGTGIYGYTFGSGTRLTVV.

The chain carries TRBV30 and TRBJ1-1; D is uncertain. CDR1 and CDR2 from the germline V gene are GTSNPN and SVGIG (reference sequence). This CDR3 has 13 amino acids. Trimming pared 1 base from V and 3 bases from J, leaving 9 bases between. The CDR3 loop is CAWSEGMYTEAFF. DNA of the CDR3: TGTGCCTGGAGTGAGGGAATGTACACTGAAGCTTTCTTT.

The V call is TRBV12-3 or TRBV12-4, the J call TRBJ1-2; no clear D. This CDR3 is 14 amino acids long. V lost 7 bases and J 7 bases, leaving 19 bases between the germline ends. The CDR3 DNA reads TGTGCCAGCACCCTGGGAGATCAGCGAGCTGGCTACACCTTC. This translates into CASTLGDQRAGYTF.

The rearrangement links TRBV7-9 to TRBJ2-5, with D perhaps given as TRBD1 or TRBD2 (5 bases each). Deletions cut 2 bases from V and 5 bases from J, with 18 bases between. Germline CDR1 and CDR2: SEHNR and FQNEAQ (reference sequence). The CDR3 is made up of 16 amino acids. The CDR3 protein is CASSLLPFGGMETQYF. The CDR3, as DNA: TGTGCCAGCAGCTTATTACCGTTTGGGGGTATGGAGACCCAGTACTTC.

The J gene is TRBJ2-5, the V gene TRBV5-4, with unresolved D. Deletions cut 4 bases from V and 0 bases from J, with 10 bases between. Per germline, CDR1 SGHNT and CDR2 YYREEE (reference sequence). This CDR3 has 14 amino acids. CDR3 protein: CASSEDHYQETQYF. The CDR3 bases are TGTGCCAGCAGCGAGGACCACTACCAAGAGACCCAGTACTTC.

This chain joins TRBV12-5 and TRBJ2-2; a possible D gene is TRBD1 (6 bases). V was trimmed by 4 bases and J by 0 bases, leaving 15 bases between them. The CDR3 runs to 17 residues. Germline V gives CDR1 LGHNT, CDR2 FRNRAP. The CDR3 DNA follows: TGTGCTAGTGGTTCCGGACAGACACAATCGAACACCGGGGAGCTGTTTTTT. Protein sequence: CASGSGQTQSNTGELFF.

This clonotype has a single count. The genes are TRBV20-1 and TRBJ2-4; D possibly corresponds to TRBD2 (5 bases). Deletions cut 4 bases from V and 6 bases from J, with 13 bases between. The germline V gene encodes CDR1 DFQATT and CDR2 SNEGSKA (reference sequence). CDR3 size: 13 residues. This CDR3 is CSATSPAGNIQYF. The DNA of the CDR3 is TGCAGTGCTACCAGCCCGGCGGGAAACATTCAGTACTTC.

The rearrangement joins TRBV9 to TRBJ1-1; D not resolved. The length of the CDR3 is 13 residues. V was clipped by 4 bases and J by 1 base, with 8 bases between them. CDR1 SGDLS and CDR2 YYNGEE come from the germline V gene. CDR3 loop: CASSNRENTEAFF. CDR3 bases: TGTGCCAGCAGCAACCGGGAGAACACTGAAGCTTTCTTT.

This chain joins TRBV6-5 and TRBJ1-5; D uncertain. Germline-derived CDR1 and CDR2 are MNHEY and SVGAGI. The CDR3 runs to 14 residues. The V gene lost 2 bases and the J gene lost 1 base, with 6 bases spanning the gap. CDR3 loop: CASSYRRSNQPQHF. The CDR3 bases are TGTGCCAGCAGTTACAGACGGAGCAATCAGCCCCAGCATTTT.